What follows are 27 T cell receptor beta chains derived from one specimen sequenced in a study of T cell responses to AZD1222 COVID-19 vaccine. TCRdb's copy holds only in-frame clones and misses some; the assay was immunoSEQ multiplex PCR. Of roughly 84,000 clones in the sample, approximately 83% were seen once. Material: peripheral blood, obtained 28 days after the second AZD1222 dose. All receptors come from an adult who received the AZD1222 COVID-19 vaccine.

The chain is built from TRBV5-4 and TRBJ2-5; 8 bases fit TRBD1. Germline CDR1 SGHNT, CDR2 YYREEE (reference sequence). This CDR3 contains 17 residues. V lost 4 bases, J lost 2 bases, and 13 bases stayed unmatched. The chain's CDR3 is CASSTFATGGRQETQYF. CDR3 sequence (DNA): TGTGCCAGCAGCACCTTCGCCACAGGGGGTAGGCAAGAGACCCAGTACTTC.

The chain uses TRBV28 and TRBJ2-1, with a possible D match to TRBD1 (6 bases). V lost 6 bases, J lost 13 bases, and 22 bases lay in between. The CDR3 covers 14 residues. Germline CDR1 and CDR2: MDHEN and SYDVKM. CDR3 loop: CASSLVKGVAGQFF. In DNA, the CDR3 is TGTGCCAGCAGCCTAGTGAAGGGGGTTGCTGGACAGTTCTTC.

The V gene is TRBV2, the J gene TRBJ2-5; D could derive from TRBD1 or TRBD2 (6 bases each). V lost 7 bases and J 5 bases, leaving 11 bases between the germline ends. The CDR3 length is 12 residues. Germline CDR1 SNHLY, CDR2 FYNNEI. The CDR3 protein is CASKQGTETQYF. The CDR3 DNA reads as TGTGCCAGCAAGCAGGGGACTGAGACCCAGTACTTC. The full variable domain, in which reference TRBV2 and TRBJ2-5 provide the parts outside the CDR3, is EPEVTQTPSHQVTQMGQEVILRCVPISNHLYFYWYRQILGQKVEFLVSFYNNEISEKSEIFDDQFSVERPDGSNFTLKIRSTKLEDSAMYFCASKQGTETQYFGPGTRLLVL.

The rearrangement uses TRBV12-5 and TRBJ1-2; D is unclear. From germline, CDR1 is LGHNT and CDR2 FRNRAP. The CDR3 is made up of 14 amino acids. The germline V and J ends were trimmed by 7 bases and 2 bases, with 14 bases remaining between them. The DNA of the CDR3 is TGTGCTAGTGCCTCAGGATCGGGGAACTATGGCTACACCTTC. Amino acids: CASASGSGNYGYTF.

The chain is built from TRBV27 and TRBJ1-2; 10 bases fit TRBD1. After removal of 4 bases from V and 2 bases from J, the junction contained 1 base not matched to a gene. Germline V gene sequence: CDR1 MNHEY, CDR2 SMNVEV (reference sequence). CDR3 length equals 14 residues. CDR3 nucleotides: TGTGCCAGCAGTTGGGGACAGGGGAACTATGGCTACACCTTC. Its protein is CASSWGQGNYGYTF.

DNA of the CDR3: TGTGCCAGCAGCGTACCCGGGACTAGAGTTGCTGAGCAGTTCTTC. This encodes CASSVPGTRVAEQFF. The chain has TRBV5-4 and TRBJ2-1, with 8 bases aligning to TRBD2. This CDR3 has 15 amino acids. Germline-derived CDR1 and CDR2 are SGHNT and YYREEE (reference sequence). V lost 4 bases to trimming and J lost 9 bases; unmatched junction nucleotides: 12.

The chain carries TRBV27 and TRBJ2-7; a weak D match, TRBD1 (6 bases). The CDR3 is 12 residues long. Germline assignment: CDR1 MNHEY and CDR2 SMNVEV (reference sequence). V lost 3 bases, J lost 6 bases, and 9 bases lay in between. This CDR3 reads CASSLGAGEQYF. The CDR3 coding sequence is TGTGCCAGCAGTTTGGGGGCAGGCGAGCAGTACTTC.

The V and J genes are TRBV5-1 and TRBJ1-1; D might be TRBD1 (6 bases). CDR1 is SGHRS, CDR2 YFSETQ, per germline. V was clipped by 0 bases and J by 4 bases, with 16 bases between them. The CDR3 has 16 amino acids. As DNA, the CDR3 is TGCGCCAGCAGCTTGGAGGGGGGGCGCGTGAGCACTGAAGCTTTCTTT. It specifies CASSLEGGRVSTEAFF.

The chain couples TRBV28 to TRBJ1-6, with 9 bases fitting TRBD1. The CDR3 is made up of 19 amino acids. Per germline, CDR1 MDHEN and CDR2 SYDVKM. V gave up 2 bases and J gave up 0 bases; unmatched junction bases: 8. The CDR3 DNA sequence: TGTGCCAGCAGTTTAACGACAGGGGGATTCCGCTCCTATAATTCACCCCTCCACTTT. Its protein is CASSLTTGGFRSYNSPLHF.

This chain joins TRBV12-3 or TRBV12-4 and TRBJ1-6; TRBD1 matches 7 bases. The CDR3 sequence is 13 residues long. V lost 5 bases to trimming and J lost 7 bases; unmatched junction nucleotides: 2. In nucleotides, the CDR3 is TGTGCCAGCAGTATGACAGGGAATTCACCCCTCCACTTT. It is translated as CASSMTGNSPLHF.

The DNA of the CDR3 is TGTGCCAGCAGCCAAGACCCAGCGGGGGCCCACAATGAGCAGTTCTTC. The encoded protein is CASSQDPAGAHNEQFF. V and J are TRBV3-1 (or the pseudogene TRBV3-2) and TRBJ2-1; 8 bases agree with TRBD2. Germline V gives CDR1 LGHDT, CDR2 YNNKEL (reference sequence). This CDR3 region has 16 residues. The V segment lost 0 bases and the J segment 5 bases; nucleotides outside the gene matches: 6.

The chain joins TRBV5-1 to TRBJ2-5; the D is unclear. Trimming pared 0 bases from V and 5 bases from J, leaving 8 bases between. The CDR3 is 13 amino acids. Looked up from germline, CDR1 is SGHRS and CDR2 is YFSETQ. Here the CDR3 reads CASSLGNRETQYF. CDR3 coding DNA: TGCGCCAGCAGCTTGGGGAATAGGGAGACCCAGTACTTC. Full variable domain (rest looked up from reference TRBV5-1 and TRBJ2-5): KAGVTQTPRYLIKTRGQQVTLSCSPISGHRSVSWYQQTPGQGLQFLFEYFSETQRNKGNFPGRFSGRQFSNSRSEMNVSTLELGDSALYLCASSLGNRETQYFGPGTRLLVL.

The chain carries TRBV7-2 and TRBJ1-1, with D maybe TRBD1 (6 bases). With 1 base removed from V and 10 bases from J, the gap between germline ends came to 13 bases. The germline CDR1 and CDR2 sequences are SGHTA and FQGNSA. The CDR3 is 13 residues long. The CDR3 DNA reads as TGTGCCAGCAGCTTAGGCCAGGGGTTAGTAGCTTTCTTT. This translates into CASSLGQGLVAFF.

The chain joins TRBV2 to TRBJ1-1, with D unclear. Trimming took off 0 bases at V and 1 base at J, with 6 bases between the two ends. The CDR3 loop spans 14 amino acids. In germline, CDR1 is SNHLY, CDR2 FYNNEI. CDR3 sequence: CASSEARPNTEAFF. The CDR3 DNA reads TGTGCCAGCAGTGAAGCGCGACCGAACACTGAAGCTTTCTTT.

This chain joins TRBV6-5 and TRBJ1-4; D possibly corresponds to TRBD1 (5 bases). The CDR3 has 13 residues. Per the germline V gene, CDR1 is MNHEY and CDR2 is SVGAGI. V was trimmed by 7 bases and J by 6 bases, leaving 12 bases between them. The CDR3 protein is CASTTLGDEKLFF. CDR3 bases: TGTGCCAGCACGACCCTGGGGGATGAAAAACTGTTTTTT.

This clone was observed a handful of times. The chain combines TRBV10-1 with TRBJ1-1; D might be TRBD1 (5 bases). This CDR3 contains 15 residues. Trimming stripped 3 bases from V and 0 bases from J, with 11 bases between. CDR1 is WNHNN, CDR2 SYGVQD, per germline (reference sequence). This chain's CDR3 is CASSDGGRMNTEAFF. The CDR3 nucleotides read TGCGCCAGCAGTGACGGGGGACGCATGAACACTGAAGCTTTCTTT.

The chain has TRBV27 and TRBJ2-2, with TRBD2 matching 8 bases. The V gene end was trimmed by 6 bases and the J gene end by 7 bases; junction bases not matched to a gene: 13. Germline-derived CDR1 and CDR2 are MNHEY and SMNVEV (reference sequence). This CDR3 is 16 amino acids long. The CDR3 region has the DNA TGTGCCAGCAGAGTGTTCGGGGGGGGCCCGAGCGGGGAGCTGTTTTTT. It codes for CASRVFGGGPSGELFF.

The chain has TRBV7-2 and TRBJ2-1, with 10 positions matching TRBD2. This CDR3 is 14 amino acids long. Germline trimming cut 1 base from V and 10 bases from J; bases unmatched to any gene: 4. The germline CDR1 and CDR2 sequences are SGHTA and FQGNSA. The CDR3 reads CASSLGLAGDEQFF. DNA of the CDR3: TGTGCCAGCAGCTTAGGGCTAGCGGGGGACGAGCAGTTCTTC.

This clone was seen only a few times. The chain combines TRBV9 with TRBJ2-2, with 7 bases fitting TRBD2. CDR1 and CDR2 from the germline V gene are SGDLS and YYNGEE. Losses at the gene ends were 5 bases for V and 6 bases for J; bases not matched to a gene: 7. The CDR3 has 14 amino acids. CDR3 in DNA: TGTGCCAGCAGTCGACTAGCCGTCCCCGGGGAGCTGTTTTTT. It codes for CASSRLAVPGELFF.

This CDR3 is CASRFDRDNSPLHF. Written as DNA, the CDR3 is TGTGCCAGCAGATTCGACAGGGATAATTCACCCCTCCACTTT. The chain combines TRBV6-5 with TRBJ1-6; 7 bases are a match to TRBD1. Losses at the gene ends were 6 bases for V and 5 bases for J; bases not matched to a gene: 4. From germline, CDR1 is MNHEY and CDR2 SVGAGI. The CDR3 extends over 14 amino acids.

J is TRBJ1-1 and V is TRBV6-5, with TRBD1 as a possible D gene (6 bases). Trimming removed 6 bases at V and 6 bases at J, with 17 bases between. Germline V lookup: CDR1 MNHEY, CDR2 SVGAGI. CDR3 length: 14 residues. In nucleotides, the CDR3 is TGTGCCAGCAGCTCACAGGGAGGATGGGCTGAAGCTTTCTTT. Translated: CASSSQGGWAEAFF.

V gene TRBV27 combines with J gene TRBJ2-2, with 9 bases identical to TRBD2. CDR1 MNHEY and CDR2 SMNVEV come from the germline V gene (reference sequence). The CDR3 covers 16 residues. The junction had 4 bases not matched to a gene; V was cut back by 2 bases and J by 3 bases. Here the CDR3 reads CASSLLAGLHTGELFF. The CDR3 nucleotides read TGTGCCAGCAGTTTACTAGCGGGGCTCCACACCGGGGAGCTGTTTTTT.

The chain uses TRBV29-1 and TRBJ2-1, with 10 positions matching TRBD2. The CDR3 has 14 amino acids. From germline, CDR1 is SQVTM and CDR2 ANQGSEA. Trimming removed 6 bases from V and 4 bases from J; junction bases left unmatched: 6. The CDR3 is CSVGLAVKYNEQFF. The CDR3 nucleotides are TGCAGCGTAGGACTAGCGGTTAAGTACAATGAGCAGTTCTTC.

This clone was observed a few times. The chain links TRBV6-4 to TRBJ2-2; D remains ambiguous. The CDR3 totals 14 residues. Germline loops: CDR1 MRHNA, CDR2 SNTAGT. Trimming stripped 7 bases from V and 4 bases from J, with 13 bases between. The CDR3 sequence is CASTPRPGTGELFF. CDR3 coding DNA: TGTGCCAGCACCCCTCGCCCGGGCACCGGGGAGCTGTTTTTT.

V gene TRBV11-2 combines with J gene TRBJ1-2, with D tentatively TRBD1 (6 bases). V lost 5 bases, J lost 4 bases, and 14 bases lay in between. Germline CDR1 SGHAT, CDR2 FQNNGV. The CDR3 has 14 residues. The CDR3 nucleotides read TGTGCCAGCAGCCACAGGGCCCAGATCTATGGCTACACCTTC. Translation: CASSHRAQIYGYTF.

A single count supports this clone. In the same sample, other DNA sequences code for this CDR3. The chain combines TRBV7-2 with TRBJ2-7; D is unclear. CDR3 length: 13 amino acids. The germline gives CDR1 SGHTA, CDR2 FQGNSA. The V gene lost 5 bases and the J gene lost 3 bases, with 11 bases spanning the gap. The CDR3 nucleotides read TGTGCCAGCAGCCCAGATGGGTTCTACGAGCAGTACTTC. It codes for CASSPDGFYEQYF.

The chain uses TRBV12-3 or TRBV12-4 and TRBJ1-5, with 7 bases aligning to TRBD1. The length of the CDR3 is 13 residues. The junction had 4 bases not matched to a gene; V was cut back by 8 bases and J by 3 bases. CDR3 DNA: TGTGCCAGCCGACAGGGATACAATCAGCCCCAGCATTTT. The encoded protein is CASRQGYNQPQHF.